This T cell receptor (beta chain) appears in the sequencing data of a study of identical twins. Study-wide results and limits: When twins shared out-of-frame alpha sequences, those sequences had excess low generation probability. Insertions ran lower in abundant cord blood beta clonotypes, though not in memory repertoires.

Template switching added a universal primer site, and cDNA bore unique molecular identifiers. MiXCR was run by TCRdb on the 5' RACE reads, yielding one entry per CDR3 protein. The repertoire consists of 450,000 or so distinct CDR3 sequences, with approximately 15% occurring once and the leading ten covering approximately 0.9%. This clonotype turned up a few times. The target antigen is unknown. These sequences were also reported in another study, on yellow fever vaccine responses in identical twins.

The clonotype originates from a young woman in good health. The specimen was CD4+ T cells sorted from blood.

CDR3 DNA sequence: TGTGCCAGCGCCGTGACTACTACGAACACCGGGGAGCTGTTTTTT. It is translated as CASAVTTTNTGELFF. This sequence joins TRBV6-1 and TRBJ2-2, with D maybe TRBD2 (5 bases). The CDR3 runs 15 residues. V shed 8 bases and J shed 0 bases, with 13 bases lying between them. The germline V gene encodes CDR1 MNHNS and CDR2 SASEGT.